The next 21 T cell receptor beta chains were all read from a single sample in a study of neoadjuvant nivolumab and ipilimumab in lung cancer. The protocol was immunoSEQ multiplex PCR, while the TCRdb copy is restricted to in-frame clones and leaves out a portion. The data contain tens of thousands of clones, approximately 84% of them seen just once; the ten biggest clones take up roughly 6.1%. The material sequenced was peripheral blood, taken before neoadjuvant nivolumab, alone or with ipilimumab. The receptors derive from an adult with non-small cell lung cancer.

In its sample, this clone was seen a few times. This chain joins TRBV5-1 and TRBJ1-1; D is possibly TRBD1 (5 bases). Per the germline V gene, CDR1 is SGHRS and CDR2 is YFSETQ. The CDR3 consists of 14 residues. V was cut by 4 bases and J by 5 bases, with 15 bases left in between. The CDR3 reads CASSLQGGGTEAFF. CDR3 in DNA: TGCGCCAGCAGCCTCCAGGGTGGAGGGACTGAAGCTTTCTTT.

V is TRBV5-4 and J is TRBJ1-4; 10 positions agree with TRBD1. CDR3 length: 16 amino acids. The J segment lost 7 bases and the V segment lost 4 bases, leaving 10 bases of the junction unmatched. Germline values: CDR1 SGHNT, CDR2 YYREEE (reference sequence). Here the CDR3 reads CASSQRKTGGFEKLFF. The CDR3 DNA is TGTGCCAGCAGCCAAAGAAAGACAGGGGGCTTTGAAAAACTGTTTTTT.

The table lists this clone with a few counts. The chain employs TRBV6-1 and TRBJ1-1, with a weak D call TRBD1 (5 bases). The germline V gene encodes CDR1 MNHNS and CDR2 SASEGT. V lost 1 base and J lost 3, with 9 bases in between. CDR3 size: 14 residues. CDR3 sequence (DNA): TGTGCCAGCAGTGAAGACAGGACCTACACTGAAGCTTTCTTT. It specifies CASSEDRTYTEAFF.

This chain joins TRBV2 and TRBJ1-2, with D perhaps matching TRBD1 (5 bases). The germline V gene has CDR1 SNHLY and CDR2 FYNNEI. The germline V and J ends were trimmed by 7 bases and 6 bases, with 15 bases remaining between them. The CDR3 sequence is 13 residues long. The CDR3 DNA sequence: TGTGCCAGCACCCGGGGCCCGGGGGATGGCTACACCTTC. It is translated as CASTRGPGDGYTF.

The gene calls are TRBV18 and TRBJ1-1, with D possibly TRBD1 on 6 matching bases. CDR1 and CDR2 (germline): KGHSH, LQKENI. This CDR3 is 16 amino acids long. V was clipped by 0 bases and J by 4 bases, with 15 bases between them. The chain's CDR3 is CASSPPRGGTLTEAFF. CDR3 DNA: TGTGCCAGCTCACCACCGAGGGGGGGCACTCTCACTGAAGCTTTCTTT.

The rearrangement uses TRBV4-1 and TRBJ2-7, with D perhaps TRBD2 (6 bases). The germline CDR1 and CDR2 sequences are MGHRA and YSYEKL. V dropped 0 bases and J dropped 3 bases, with 15 bases sitting between them. CDR3 size: 16 residues. CDR3 residues: CASSQDNSARGYEQYF. In DNA form, the CDR3 reads TGCGCCAGCAGCCAAGATAACAGCGCGCGGGGCTACGAGCAGTACTTC.

This sequence joins TRBV2 and TRBJ2-5; possibly TRBD1 or TRBD2 for D (6 bases each). The CDR3 totals 15 residues. Trimming removed 6 bases at V and 4 bases at J, with 18 bases between. Germline V CDR1 and CDR2: SNHLY, FYNNEI. The CDR3 sequence: CASSASWTAGETQYF. The CDR3, as DNA: TGTGCCAGCAGCGCCTCCTGGACAGCGGGAGAGACCCAGTACTTC. The variable domain in full, completed from reference TRBV2 and TRBJ2-5, reads EPEVTQTPSHQVTQMGQEVILRCVPISNHLYFYWYRQILGQKVEFLVSFYNNEISEKSEIFDDQFSVERPDGSNFTLKIRSTKLEDSAMYFCASSASWTAGETQYFGPGTRLLVL.

The table lists this clone with a few counts. CDR3 sequence reads: CASSPRENNSPLHF. CDR3 DNA: TGTGCCAGCTCACCCCGGGAAAATAATTCACCCCTCCACTTT. The chain links TRBV18 to TRBJ1-6; D unresolved. The germline V gene encodes CDR1 KGHSH and CDR2 LQKENI. There are 14 residues in the CDR3. Trimming took 3 bases from V and 5 from J, leaving 8 bases between them. Drawing the rest from reference TRBV18 and TRBJ1-6, the complete variable domain is NAGVMQNPRHLVRRRGQEARLRCSPMKGHSHVYWYRQLPEEGLKFMVYLQKENIIDESGMPKERFSAEFPKEGPSILRIQQVVRGDSAAYFCASSPRENNSPLHFGNGTRLTVT.

There are a few counts of this clone. The V gene is TRBV6-5, the J gene TRBJ1-1; 7 bases align to TRBD1. The CDR3 covers 13 residues. The V gene end was trimmed by 4 bases and the J gene end by 1 base; junction bases not matched to a gene: 0. Germline values: CDR1 MNHEY, CDR2 SVGAGI. This CDR3 is CASSWTGNTEAFF. In DNA form, the CDR3 reads TGTGCCAGCAGTTGGACAGGGAACACTGAAGCTTTCTTT.

The rearrangement links TRBV4-1 to TRBJ1-5; the D is unclear. Germline V gene sequence: CDR1 MGHRA, CDR2 YSYEKL. This CDR3 has 16 amino acids. Trimming took 2 bases from V and 4 from J, leaving 15 bases between them. CDR3: CASSQKLNARNQPQHF. CDR3 nucleotide sequence: TGCGCCAGCAGCCAAAAGCTAAACGCGAGGAATCAGCCCCAGCATTTT.

V gene TRBV28 combines with J gene TRBJ2-2; D may be TRBD1 (6 bases). Trimming cost V 2 bases and J 2 bases, with 18 bases left between them. From germline, CDR1 is MDHEN and CDR2 SYDVKM. This CDR3 is 18 amino acids long. This CDR3 is CASSLMGHWARNTGELFF. In nucleotides, the CDR3 is TGTGCCAGCAGTTTAATGGGACACTGGGCAAGAAACACCGGGGAGCTGTTTTTT.

The V and J genes are TRBV6-5 and TRBJ1-1, with 8 bases identical to TRBD1. This CDR3 spans 15 amino acids. Germline loops: CDR1 MNHEY, CDR2 SVGAGI. V lost 2 bases to trimming and J lost 1 base; unmatched junction nucleotides: 3. The DNA for the CDR3 is TGTGCCAGCAGTTACACCGGGACAGGGAACACTGAAGCTTTCTTT. Encoded protein: CASSYTGTGNTEAFF.

The V call is TRBV10-1, the J call TRBJ2-4; 12 bases agree with TRBD1. Germline CDR1 WNHNN, CDR2 SYGVQD (reference sequence). V lost 3 bases and J lost 8; bases outside the gene matches: 5. CDR3 size: 15 residues. As DNA, the CDR3 is TGCGCCAGCAGTGAAGGGACAGGGGGCAGGGACATTCAGTACTTC. It yields the protein CASSEGTGGRDIQYF.

The chain uses TRBV19 and TRBJ1-2, with D unclear. Germline CDR1 LNHDA, CDR2 SQIVND (reference sequence). CDR3 size: 13 residues. V shed 4 bases and J shed 4 bases, with 10 bases lying between them. The CDR3 nucleotides are TGTGCCAGTAGTAGGACGGGGTCCTATGGCTACACCTTC. It yields the protein CASSRTGSYGYTF.

The rearrangement links TRBV7-2 to TRBJ1-1; a weak D match, TRBD1 (5 bases). Trimming pared 5 bases from V and 4 bases from J, leaving 23 bases between. This CDR3 comprises 17 residues. The germline gives CDR1 SGHTA, CDR2 FQGNSA. DNA for the CDR3: TGTGCCAGCAGCCGAGGGATTCAGGGCATAATTGGCACTGAAGCTTTCTTT. It specifies CASSRGIQGIIGTEAFF.

This clone was recorded a few times. The chain joins TRBV4-1 to TRBJ1-1; no firm D call. There are 16 residues in the CDR3. CDR1 is MGHRA, CDR2 YSYEKL, per germline. V lost 0 bases to trimming and J lost 1 base, with 12 bases between them. As DNA, the CDR3 is TGCGCCAGCAGCCAAGATTTGTATCGGGCGAACACTGAAGCTTTCTTT. Translation: CASSQDLYRANTEAFF.

The V and J genes are TRBV4-2 and TRBJ1-2, with no clear D. The CDR3 is 19 residues long. Germline loops: CDR1 LGHNA, CDR2 YNFKEQ. V shed 0 bases and J shed 4 bases, with 24 bases lying between them. CDR3 sequence (DNA): TGTGCCAGCAGCCAAGATCCGCAGCCTTCAACGACTTACCCCTATGGCTACACCTTC. Its protein is CASSQDPQPSTTYPYGYTF.

CDR3 nucleotide sequence: TGTGCCAGCAGCTTAGGGGGACGGGATCAGCCCCAGCATTTT. Amino acid sequence: CASSLGGRDQPQHF. The chain is built from TRBV7-9 and TRBJ1-5, with a weak D call TRBD1 (5 bases). The CDR3 is 14 residues long. Trimming cost V 1 base and J 5 bases, with 9 bases left between them. In germline, CDR1 is SEHNR, CDR2 FQNEAQ (reference sequence). The whole variable domain, filled in from reference TRBV7-9 and TRBJ1-5, reads DTGVSQNPRHKITKRGQNVTFRCDPISEHNRLYWYRQTLGQGPEFLTYFQNEAQLEKSRLLSDRFSAERPKGSFSTLEIQRTEQGDSAMYLCASSLGGRDQPQHFGDGTRLSIL.

In this sample, this clone turned up once. The chain carries TRBV6-5 and TRBJ2-3, with D possibly TRBD1 on 5 matching bases. The germline V gene encodes CDR1 MNHEY and CDR2 SVGAGI. The CDR3 is 14 residues long. V lost 6 bases, J lost 4 bases, and 14 bases lay in between. The CDR3 nucleotides are TGTGCCAGCAGAGATCGAGGACATTCAGATACGCAGTATTTT. It specifies CASRDRGHSDTQYF.

This clone appeared a single time. The chain has TRBV5-6 and TRBJ2-5; D might be TRBD1 (5 bases). The CDR3 runs to 14 residues. CDR1 is SGHDT, CDR2 YYEEEE, per germline. Between the trimmed V and J ends, which lost 0 bases and 2 bases, there was a span of 8 bases. This CDR3 reads CASSLGQRQETQYF. The DNA for the CDR3 is TGTGCCAGCAGCTTGGGACAGAGACAAGAGACCCAGTACTTC.

CDR3 loop: CASSFFQDRLNTEAFF. In DNA form, the CDR3 reads TGTGCCAGCAGCTTCTTCCAGGACAGGTTGAACACTGAAGCTTTCTTT. The genes are TRBV11-3 and TRBJ1-1, with 7 bases fitting TRBD1. The CDR3 extends over 16 amino acids. The trim removed 3 bases at V and 0 bases at J, leaving 7 bases unmatched. Germline V gene sequence: CDR1 SGHNT, CDR2 YENEEA.